The 8 T cell receptor beta chains reported below all come from one sample, sequenced in a study of shared clonotypes between healthy human individuals. In the naive CD8 group, cells lacked CD45RO and were positively selected for CCR7, so terminally differentiated effector memory CD45RA+ cells were left out. Produced via immunoSEQ multiplex PCR; TCRdb's table is partial and in-frame only. The table lists some 2 million clones, about 94% of them singletons. Sequencing was performed on naive CD8+ T cells sorted from blood. These TCRs come from a man aged 18 to 35 in good health.

The rearrangement joins TRBV2 to TRBJ2-1; TRBD2 matches 13 bases. Germline V CDR1 and CDR2: SNHLY, FYNNEI. The CDR3 totals 16 residues. With 4 bases clipped from V and 4 bases from J, the junction kept 4 bases outside the gene matches. The CDR3 nucleotides are TGTGCCAGCAGTGCCTTACTAGCGGGAGGGTACAATGAGCAGTTCTTC. It specifies CASSALLAGGYNEQFF.

The chain uses TRBV30 and TRBJ2-7; TRBD1 aligns across 9 bases. The J segment lost 4 bases and the V segment lost 6 bases, leaving 10 bases of the junction unmatched. Germline V lookup: CDR1 GTSNPN, CDR2 SVGIG (reference sequence). The CDR3 consists of 14 residues. The CDR3 DNA reads TGTGCCTGTTCTAAGGACGGGACAGGGTACGAGCAGTACTTC. Amino acid sequence: CACSKDGTGYEQYF.

The chain employs TRBV27 and TRBJ1-1, with D perhaps matching TRBD1 (5 bases). Germline V gives CDR1 MNHEY, CDR2 SMNVEV (reference sequence). Trimming removed 5 bases from V and 10 bases from J, with 20 bases in between. The CDR3 totals 14 residues. CDR3 loop: CASSQLGVGPPAFF. The CDR3 coding sequence is TGTGCCAGCAGTCAACTAGGGGTAGGGCCTCCAGCTTTCTTT.

The V gene is TRBV9, the J gene TRBJ2-7, with 9 bases matching TRBD2. This CDR3 spans 13 amino acids. With 3 bases clipped from V and 4 bases from J, the junction kept 2 bases outside the gene matches. The V gene's germline CDR1 is SGDLS and CDR2 YYNGEE. DNA of the CDR3: TGTGCCAGCAGCGGACTAGCGGAATACGAGCAGTACTTC. It translates to CASSGLAEYEQYF.

This chain connects TRBV7-9 to TRBJ2-7; TRBD1 is a possible D gene (5 bases). The CDR3 has 14 amino acids. Deletions cut 1 base from V and 4 bases from J, with 11 bases between. Per the germline V gene, CDR1 is SEHNR and CDR2 is FQNEAQ (reference sequence). The CDR3, as DNA: TGTGCCAGCAGCTTAGATGGCAGGGTTTACGAGCAGTACTTC. Residues: CASSLDGRVYEQYF.

Regarding this clone: Other DNA sequences from this sample encode an identical CDR3 as well. The chain joins TRBV6-5 to TRBJ2-1; 11 bases agree with TRBD2. J was trimmed by 6 bases and V by 0 bases; bases with no gene match: 4. Germline loops: CDR1 MNHEY, CDR2 SVGAGI. The CDR3 sequence is 16 residues long. In nucleotides, the CDR3 is TGTGCCAGCAGTTACTCAGGACTAGCGGGTGGCAATGAGCAGTTCTTC. It encodes CASSYSGLAGGNEQFF.

CDR3 residues: CASSLGLAGAEGINEQFF. The CDR3 DNA sequence: TGTGCCAGCAGCTTGGGACTAGCGGGAGCTGAGGGTATCAATGAGCAGTTCTTC. The chain has TRBV7-6 and TRBJ2-1; TRBD2 aligns across 14 bases. The junction had 10 bases not matched to a gene; V was cut back by 3 bases and J by 6 bases. Looked up from germline, CDR1 is SGHVS and CDR2 is FNYEAQ. CDR3 length equals 18 residues.

The chain is built from TRBV6-1 and TRBJ2-1, with D unclear. The germline V gene encodes CDR1 MNHNS and CDR2 SASEGT. The CDR3 is 12 residues long. Trimming shortened V by 9 bases and J by 9 bases, and 15 bases separated the two germline ends. The CDR3 sequence: CARTSLSGEQFF. The DNA of the CDR3 is TGTGCCAGGACGAGCCTGTCCGGTGAGCAGTTCTTC.